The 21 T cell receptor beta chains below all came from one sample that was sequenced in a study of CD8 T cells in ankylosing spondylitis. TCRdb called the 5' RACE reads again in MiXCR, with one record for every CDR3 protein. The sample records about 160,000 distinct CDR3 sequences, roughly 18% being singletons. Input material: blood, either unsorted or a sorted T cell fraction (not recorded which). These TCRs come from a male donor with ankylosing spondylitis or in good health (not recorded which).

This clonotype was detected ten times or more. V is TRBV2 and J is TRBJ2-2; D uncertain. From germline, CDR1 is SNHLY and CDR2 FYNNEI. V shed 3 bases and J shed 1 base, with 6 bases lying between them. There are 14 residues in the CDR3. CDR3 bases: TGTGCCAGCAGTGACTCCAGGAACACCGGGGAGCTGTTTTTT. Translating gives CASSDSRNTGELFF.

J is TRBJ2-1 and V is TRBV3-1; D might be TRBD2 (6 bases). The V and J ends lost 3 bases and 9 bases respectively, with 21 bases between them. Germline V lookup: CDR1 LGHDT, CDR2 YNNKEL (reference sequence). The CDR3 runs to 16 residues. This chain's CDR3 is CASSHGGTVLWGEQFF. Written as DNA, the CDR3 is TGTGCCAGCAGCCACGGCGGGACGGTGCTTTGGGGTGAGCAGTTCTTC.

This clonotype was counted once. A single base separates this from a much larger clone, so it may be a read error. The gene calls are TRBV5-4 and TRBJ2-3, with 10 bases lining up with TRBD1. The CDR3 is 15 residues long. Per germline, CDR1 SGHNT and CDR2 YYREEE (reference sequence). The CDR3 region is CDSRPGTGVPDTQYF. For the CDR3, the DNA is TGTGACAGCAGACCCGGGACAGGGGTTCCAGATACGCAGTATTTT.

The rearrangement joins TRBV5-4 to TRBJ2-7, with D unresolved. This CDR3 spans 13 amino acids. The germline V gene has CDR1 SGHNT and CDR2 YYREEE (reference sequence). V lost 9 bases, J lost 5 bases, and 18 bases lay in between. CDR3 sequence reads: CAIGSRPIDEQYF. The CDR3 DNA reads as TGTGCCATCGGCTCCAGGCCGATCGACGAGCAGTACTTC.

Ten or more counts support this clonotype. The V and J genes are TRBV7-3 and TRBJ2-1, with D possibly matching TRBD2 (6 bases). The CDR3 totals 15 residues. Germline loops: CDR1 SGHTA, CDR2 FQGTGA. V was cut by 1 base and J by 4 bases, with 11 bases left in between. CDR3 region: CASSLMEGPYNEQFF. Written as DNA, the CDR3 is TGTGCCAGCAGCTTAATGGAGGGCCCTTACAATGAGCAGTTCTTC.

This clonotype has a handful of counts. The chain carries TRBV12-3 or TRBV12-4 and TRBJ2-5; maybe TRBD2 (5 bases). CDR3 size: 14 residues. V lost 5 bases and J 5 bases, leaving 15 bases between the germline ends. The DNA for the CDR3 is TGTGCCAGCAGTCCAAGAAGAGGGCGGGAGACCCAGTACTTC. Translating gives CASSPRRGRETQYF.

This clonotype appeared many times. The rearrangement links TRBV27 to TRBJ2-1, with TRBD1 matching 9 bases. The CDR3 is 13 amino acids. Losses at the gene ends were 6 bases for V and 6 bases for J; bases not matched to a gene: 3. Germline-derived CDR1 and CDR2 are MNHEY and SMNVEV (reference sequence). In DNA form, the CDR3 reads TGTGCCAGCAGGACAGGGGGGGGCAATGAGCAGTTCTTC. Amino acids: CASRTGGGNEQFF.

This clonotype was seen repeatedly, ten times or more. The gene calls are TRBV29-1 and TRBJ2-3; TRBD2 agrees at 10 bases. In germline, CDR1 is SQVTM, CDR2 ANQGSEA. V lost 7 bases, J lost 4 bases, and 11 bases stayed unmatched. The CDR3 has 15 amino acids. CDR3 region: CSAAGGPSSPDTQYF. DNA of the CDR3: TGCAGCGCAGCGGGAGGGCCCTCTAGCCCAGATACGCAGTATTTT.

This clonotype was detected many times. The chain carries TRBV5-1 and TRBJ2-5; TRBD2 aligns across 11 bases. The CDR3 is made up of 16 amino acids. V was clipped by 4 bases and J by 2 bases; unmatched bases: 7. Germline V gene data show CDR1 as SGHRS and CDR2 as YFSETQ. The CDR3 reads CASSGGTSGGQETQYF. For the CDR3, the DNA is TGCGCCAGCAGCGGGGGGACTAGCGGAGGACAAGAGACCCAGTACTTC.

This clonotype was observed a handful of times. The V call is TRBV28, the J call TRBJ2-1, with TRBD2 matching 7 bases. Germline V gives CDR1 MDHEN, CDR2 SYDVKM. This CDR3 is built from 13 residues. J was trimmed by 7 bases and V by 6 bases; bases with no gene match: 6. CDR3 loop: CASSRGGVNEQFF. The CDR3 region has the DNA TGTGCCAGCAGCCGGGGAGGGGTTAATGAGCAGTTCTTC.

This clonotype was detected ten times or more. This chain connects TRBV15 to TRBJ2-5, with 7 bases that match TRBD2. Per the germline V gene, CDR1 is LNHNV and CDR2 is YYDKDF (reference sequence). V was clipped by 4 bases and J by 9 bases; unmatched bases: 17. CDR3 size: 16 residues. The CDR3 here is CATSTPISSGLGAQYF. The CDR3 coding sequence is TGTGCCACCAGCACCCCCATCTCTAGCGGCCTTGGGGCCCAGTACTTC.

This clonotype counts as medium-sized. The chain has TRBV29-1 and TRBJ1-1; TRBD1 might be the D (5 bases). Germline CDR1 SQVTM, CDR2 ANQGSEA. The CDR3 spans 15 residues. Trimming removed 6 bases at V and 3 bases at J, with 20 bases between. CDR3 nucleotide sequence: TGCAGCGTAGTACCCGGGGCAGGGATTCACACTGAAGCTTTCTTT. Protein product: CSVVPGAGIHTEAFF. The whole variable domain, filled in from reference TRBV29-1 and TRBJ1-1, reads SAVISQKPSRDICQRGTSLTIQCQVDSQVTMMFWYRQQPGQSLTLIATANQGSEATYESGFVIDKFPISRPNLTFSTLTVSNMSPEDSSIYLCSVVPGAGIHTEAFFGQGTRLTVV.

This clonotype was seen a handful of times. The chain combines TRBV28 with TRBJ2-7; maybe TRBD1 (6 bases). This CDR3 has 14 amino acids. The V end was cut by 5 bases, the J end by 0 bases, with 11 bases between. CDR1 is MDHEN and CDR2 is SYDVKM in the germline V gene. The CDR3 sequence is CASSGGPISYEQYF. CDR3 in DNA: TGTGCCAGCAGTGGGGGCCCGATCTCCTACGAGCAGTACTTC.

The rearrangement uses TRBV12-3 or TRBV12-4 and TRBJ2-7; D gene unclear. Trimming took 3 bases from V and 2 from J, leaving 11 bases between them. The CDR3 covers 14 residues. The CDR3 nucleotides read TGTGCCAGCAGTTTCGAAGGGCTAACCTACGAGCAGTACTTC. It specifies CASSFEGLTYEQYF.

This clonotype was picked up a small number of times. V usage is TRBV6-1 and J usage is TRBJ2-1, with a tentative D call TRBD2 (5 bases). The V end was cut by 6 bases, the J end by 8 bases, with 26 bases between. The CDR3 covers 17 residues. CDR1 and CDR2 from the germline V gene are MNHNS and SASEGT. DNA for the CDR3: TGTGCCAGCAGAGCTACCCTCCGCGGCGGGCCTAAGGATGAGCAGTTCTTC. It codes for CASRATLRGGPKDEQFF.

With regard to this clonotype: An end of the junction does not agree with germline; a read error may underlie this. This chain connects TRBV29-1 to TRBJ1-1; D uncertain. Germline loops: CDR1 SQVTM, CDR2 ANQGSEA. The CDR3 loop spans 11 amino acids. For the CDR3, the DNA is TGCAGCGTAGAAGAGAACACTGAAGCTTTCTTT. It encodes CSVEENTEAFF.

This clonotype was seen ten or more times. The CDR3 DNA reads as TGCAGTGCTAACGGACAGGGCTACAATGAGCAGTTCTTC. Translation: CSANGQGYNEQFF. The chain joins TRBV20-1 to TRBJ2-1; 8 bases map to TRBD1. Germline assignment: CDR1 DFQATT and CDR2 SNEGSKA (reference sequence). V shed 4 bases, J shed 3 bases, and the junction held 2 bases outside the gene matches. This CDR3 comprises 13 residues.

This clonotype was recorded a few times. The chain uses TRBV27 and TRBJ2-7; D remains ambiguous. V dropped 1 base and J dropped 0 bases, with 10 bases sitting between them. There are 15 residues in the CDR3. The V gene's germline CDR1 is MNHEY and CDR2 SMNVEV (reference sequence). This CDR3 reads CASSLLVVISYEQYF. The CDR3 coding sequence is TGTGCCAGCAGTTTATTAGTGGTTATCTCCTACGAGCAGTACTTC.

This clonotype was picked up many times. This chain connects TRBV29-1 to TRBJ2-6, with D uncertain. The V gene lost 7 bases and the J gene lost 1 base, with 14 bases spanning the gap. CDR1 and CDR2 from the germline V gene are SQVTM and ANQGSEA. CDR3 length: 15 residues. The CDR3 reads CSALPQESGANVLTF. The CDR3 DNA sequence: TGCAGCGCCCTCCCGCAAGAGTCTGGGGCCAACGTCCTGACTTTC.

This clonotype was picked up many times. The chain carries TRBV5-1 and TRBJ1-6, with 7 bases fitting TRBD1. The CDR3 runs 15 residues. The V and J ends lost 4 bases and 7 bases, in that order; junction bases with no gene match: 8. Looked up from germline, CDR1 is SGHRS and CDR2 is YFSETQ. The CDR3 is CASSAGTAGNSPLHF. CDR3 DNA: TGCGCCAGCAGCGCCGGGACAGCCGGAAATTCACCCCTCCACTTT.

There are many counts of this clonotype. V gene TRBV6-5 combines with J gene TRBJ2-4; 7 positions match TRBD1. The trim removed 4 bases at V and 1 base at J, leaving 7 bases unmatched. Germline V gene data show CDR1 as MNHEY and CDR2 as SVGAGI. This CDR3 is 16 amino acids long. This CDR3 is CASSSGQLSAKNIQYF. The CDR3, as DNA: TGTGCCAGCAGTTCGGGACAGTTGAGTGCCAAAAACATTCAGTACTTC.